The clone carrying this T cell receptor (beta chain) was seen a single time. Antigen specificity is unknown. The CDR3 covers 16 residues. V was clipped by 1 base and J by 8 bases; unmatched bases: 8. Germline V gives CDR1 LNHNV, CDR2 YYDKDF (reference sequence). The entry originates in a study of cytomegalovirus exposure and HLA in healthy donors. Study summary: Within an early data release were about 85 million unique TCRs drawn from HLA-typed donors. Study observations and caveats: Generally TCR sequences proved uncommon, though certain public TCRs appeared in numerous donors. The investigators catalogued under 200 TCR beta chains as cytomegalovirus-associated. The number of N-insertions in an Asian-associated ancestry cluster was reportedly below the approximately 700-donor mean in a later analysis.

Use of 60 Vbeta and 13 Jbeta primers characterized the PCR. Profiled with immunoSEQ multiplex PCR; TCRdb holds only in-frame clones, not every one. The sample records roughly 140,000 clones, 60% to 80% being singletons. The chain combines TRBV15 with TRBJ2-1; 10 bases line up with TRBD1. This receptor was identified in a male donor in good health and CMV-seronegative. Sequencing was done on a sample of PBMCs. CDR3 nucleotides: TGTGCCACCAGCAGAGGGGGACAGGGGAGGTCGTATGAGCAGTTCTTC. Translating it yields CATSRGGQGRSYEQFF.